In its sample, the clone carrying this TCR beta chain was seen many times. This entry belongs to a study of Graves' ophthalmopathy and Graves' hyperthyroidism. RNA transcripts yielded amplified TCR beta CDR3 regions. First-round RT-PCR relied on HTBI primers, and a second-round multiplex PCR came next. Using its own MiXCR run on the multiplex PCR reads, TCRdb lists one record per CDR3 protein. The sample holds roughly 1.1 million distinct CDR3 sequences, 35% to 45% seen once. CDR3 size: 13 residues. V lost 6 bases and J lost 5, with 16 bases in between. Looked up from germline, CDR1 is SQVTM and CDR2 is ANQGSEA.

The sequencing input was peripheral blood or thyroid tissue (not recorded which). The TCR was taken from an adult man with Graves' hyperthyroidism. The genes are TRBV29-1 and TRBJ1-1, with unresolved D. The CDR3 region is CSVWVGLGTEAFF. The CDR3 DNA follows: TGCAGCGTATGGGTCGGATTGGGGACTGAAGCTTTCTTT.